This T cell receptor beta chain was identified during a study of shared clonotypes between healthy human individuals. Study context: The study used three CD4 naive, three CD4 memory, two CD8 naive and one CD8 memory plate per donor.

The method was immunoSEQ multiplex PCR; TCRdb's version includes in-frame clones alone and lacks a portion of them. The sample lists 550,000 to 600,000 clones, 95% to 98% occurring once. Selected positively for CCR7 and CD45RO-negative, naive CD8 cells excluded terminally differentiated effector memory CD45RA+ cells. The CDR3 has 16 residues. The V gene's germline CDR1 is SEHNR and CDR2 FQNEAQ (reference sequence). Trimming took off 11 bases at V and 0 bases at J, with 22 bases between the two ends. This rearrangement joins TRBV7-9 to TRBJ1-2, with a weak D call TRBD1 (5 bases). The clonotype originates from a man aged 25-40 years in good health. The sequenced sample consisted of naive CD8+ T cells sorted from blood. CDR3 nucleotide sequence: TGTGCCGCTTCCAACGCGATGACAGCACCTAACTATGGCTACACCTTC. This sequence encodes CAASNAMTAPNYGYTF.